Below are 4 T cell receptor beta chains sequenced from a single sample in a study of post-analysis software for immune sequencing data. No cognate antigen is known for these TCRs. Unique molecular identifiers were carried by the TCR beta cDNA libraries. Using its own MiXCR run on the PCR reads, TCRdb lists one record per CDR3 protein. The sample consists of about 820,000 distinct CDR3 sequences, roughly 50% of them appearing once. Study-wide results and caveats: Elevated frequency relative to controls characterized several TRBV segments in patients, TRBV5-6, TRBV5-1 and TRBV20-1 among them.

Sequenced material: blood. The receptors originated from a girl between 5 and 17 years old with multiple sclerosis.

The chain combines TRBV7-8 with TRBJ1-5, with D hard to call. This CDR3 is built from 15 residues. The V and J ends lost 3 bases and 0 bases respectively, with 9 bases between them. Per germline, CDR1 SGHVS and CDR2 FQNEAQ. The DNA of the CDR3 is TGTGCCAGCAGCTTGTTGGGGTATAGCAATCAGCCCCAGCATTTT. It is translated as CASSLLGYSNQPQHF.

In DNA, the CDR3 is TGTGCCAGCAGTACGGGGCAGGGGGAGGGAGAGACCCAGTACTTC. This codes for CASSTGQGEGETQYF. The chain couples TRBV7-9 to TRBJ2-5; the D gene could be TRBD1 or TRBD2 (7 bases each). Germline V lookup: CDR1 SEHNR, CDR2 FQNEAQ (reference sequence). There are 15 residues in the CDR3. Trimming left V 6 bases short and J 4 bases short, with 18 bases between.

This clonotype was counted a few times. The CDR3 sequence is CASSYSERELNEQYF. The CDR3 DNA reads TGTGCCAGCAGTTACTCGGAGCGGGAGCTGAACGAGCAGTACTTC. The rearrangement uses TRBV6-2 or TRBV6-3 and TRBJ2-5; 8 bases map to TRBD2. The better agreement between TRBJ2-7 and the DNA end casts doubt on the J call. The CDR3 contains 15 residues. Germline V gene sequence: CDR1 MNHEY, CDR2 SVGEGT.

This sequence joins TRBV20-1 and TRBJ2-7; 7 nucleotides match TRBD2. Germline-derived CDR1 and CDR2 are DFQATT and SNEGSKA (reference sequence). This CDR3 is built from 14 residues. V lost 0 bases, J lost 6 bases, and 8 bases stayed unmatched. This CDR3 reads CSARDGSGRAEQYF. CDR3 DNA sequence: TGCAGTGCTAGAGATGGTAGCGGGCGAGCCGAGCAGTACTTC.